These T cell receptor beta chains were read from a single sample in a study of shared clonotypes between healthy human individuals. Using immunoSEQ multiplex PCR, the repertoire was profiled, and TCRdb retains in-frame clones only, with some absent. Of 950,000 to 1,300,000 clones in the sample, about 75% were seen once. Sequenced input: memory CD4+ T cells sorted from blood. The receptors stem from a man aged 18 to 29 in good health. CDR3s include the opening cysteine and the closing phenylalanine or tryptophan. Each record gives: J gene, D gene, V gene, clone size, CDR3 protein, CDR3 DNA. D genes are given only for firm matches. Clone size, where shown, is once, few, many, or a class for clones that have expanded.

TRBJ2-3 | - | TRBV5-6 | - | CASSFDSTDTQYF | TGTGCCAGCAGTTTTGACAGCACAGATACGCAGTATTTT
TRBJ1-6 | - | TRBV25-1 | - | CASSGGDRSPLHF | TGTGCCAGCAGTGGCGGGGATCGTTCACCCCTCCACTTT
TRBJ2-5 | - | TRBV19 | few | CASSIDRGHPCGETQYF | TGTGCCAGTAGTATAGATCGGGGACACCCCTGTGGGGAGACCCAGTACTTC
TRBJ1-1 | TRBD1 | TRBV5-4 | - | CASSWTGGGHPEAFF | TGTGCCAGCAGCTGGACAGGGGGCGGGCACCCTGAAGCTTTCTTT
TRBJ1-4 | - | TRBV30 | many | CAWRTDNEKLFF | TGTGCCTGGAGGACAGATAATGAAAAACTGTTTTTT
TRBJ1-4 | TRBD1 | TRBV5-1 | - | CASSPGGTNEKLFF | TGCGCCAGCAGCCCAGGGGGCACTAATGAAAAACTGTTTTTT
TRBJ1-1 | - | TRBV18 | - | CASSGGEGRAFF | TGTGCCAGCTCAGGGGGTGAAGGACGGGCTTTCTTT
TRBJ1-5 | TRBD1 | TRBV28 | - | CASSPGQDSAQHF | TGTGCCAGCAGCCCAGGACAGGACAGTGCCCAGCATTTT
TRBJ2-3 | TRBD1 | TRBV6-1 | - | CASSEGIRTGGEDTQYF | TGTGCCAGCAGTGAAGGGATAAGGACAGGGGGCGAAGATACGCAGTATTTT
TRBJ1-2 | - | TRBV18 | - | CASSDQGWNYGYTF | TGTGCCAGCTCAGATCAGGGATGGAACTATGGCTACACCTTC
TRBJ1-6 | TRBD1 | TRBV9 | - | CASGQGANIYNSPLHF | TGTGCCAGCGGGCAGGGGGCCAATATATATAATTCACCCCTCCACTTT
TRBJ2-5 | TRBD1 | TRBV11-3 | - | CASSLDRGETQYF | TGTGCCAGCAGCCTTGACAGGGGTGAGACCCAGTACTTC
TRBJ2-3 | - | TRBV11-2 | - | CASSHDTDTQYF | TGTGCCAGCAGCCATGACACAGATACGCAGTATTTT
TRBJ2-2 | TRBD2 | TRBV10-1 | - | CASSEGASGSKDTGELFF | TGCGCCAGCAGTGAAGGGGCTAGCGGGAGTAAAGACACCGGGGAGCTGTTTTTT
TRBJ2-3 | TRBD2 | TRBV5-1 | few | CASSLRRAGDTDTQYF | TGCGCCAGCAGCTTGAGAAGAGCGGGGGACACAGATACGCAGTATTTT
TRBJ2-5 | TRBD2 | TRBV14 | - | CASAPLAGYQETQYF | TGTGCCAGCGCCCCACTAGCGGGGTACCAAGAGACCCAGTACTTC
TRBJ1-5 | TRBD1 | TRBV6-4 | few | CASRHTTGGNQPQHF | TGTGCCAGCAGACACACGACAGGGGGCAATCAGCCCCAGCATTTT
TRBJ2-7 | TRBD1 | TRBV4-3 | - | CASSQDLTGDFYEQYF | TGCGCCAGCAGCCAAGATCTGACAGGGGATTTCTACGAGCAGTACTTC
TRBJ2-3 | TRBD1 | TRBV9 | few | CASSADRGATDTQYF | TGTGCCAGCAGCGCCGACAGGGGCGCCACAGATACGCAGTATTTT
TRBJ2-1 | - | TRBV18 | - | CASSPAGQYNEQFF | TGTGCCAGCTCACCCGCAGGTCAATACAATGAGCAGTTCTTC
TRBJ2-7 | - | TRBV4-1 | - | CASSQVPQASYEQYF | TGCGCCAGCAGCCAAGTACCACAAGCCAGCTACGAGCAGTACTTC
TRBJ2-3 | TRBD1 | TRBV10-2 | once | CASSGGTGGIDTQYF | TGCGCCAGCAGTGGGGGGACAGGGGGCATAGATACGCAGTATTTT
TRBJ1-1 | - | TRBV5-1 | once | CASSLAALNTEAFF | TGCGCCAGCAGCTTGGCAGCACTGAACACTGAAGCTTTCTTT
TRBJ2-3 | - | TRBV6-1 | - | CASSAGGGRKDTQYF | TGTGCCAGCAGTGCAGGGGGAGGACGGAAAGATACGCAGTATTTT
TRBJ2-3 | TRBD2 | TRBV5-1 | - | CASSLALAGGMSTQYF | TGCGCCAGCAGCTTGGCGCTAGCGGGGGGCATGAGCACGCAGTATTTT
TRBJ2-5 | - | TRBV11-1 | few | CASSLNSKETQYF | TGTGCCAGCAGCTTAAACAGTAAAGAGACCCAGTACTTC
TRBJ2-2 | - | TRBV30 | - | CAWRGGLTGELFF | TGTGCCTGGAGAGGAGGACTCACCGGGGAGCTGTTTTTT
TRBJ2-5 | TRBD1 | TRBV5-8 | few | CASSLPGQPTQYF | TGTGCCAGCAGCTTGCCGGGACAGCCTACCCAGTACTTC
TRBJ2-7 | - | TRBV27 | - | CASTPWAGSPYEQYF | TGTGCCAGCACCCCCTGGGCGGGGTCCCCCTACGAGCAGTACTTC
TRBJ2-5 | - | TRBV9 | - | CASSVGNAQETQYF | TGTGCCAGCAGCGTAGGAAACGCACAAGAGACCCAGTACTTC
TRBJ1-4 | - | TRBV7-2 | - | CASSLVSSPGKLFF | TGTGCCAGCAGCTTAGTATCGAGTCCCGGAAAACTGTTTTTT
TRBJ2-3 | TRBD2 | TRBV10-3 | - | CATAGSGITDTQYF | TGTGCCACCGCGGGTAGCGGGATCACAGATACGCAGTATTTT
TRBJ2-7 | - | TRBV11-2 | - | CASSLEVRGHEQYF | TGTGCCAGCAGCTTAGAGGTCAGGGGACACGAGCAGTACTTC
TRBJ2-2 | - | TRBV6-5 | - | CASRTRGTTGELFF | TGTGCCAGCCGGACCCGAGGGACCACCGGGGAGCTGTTTTTT
TRBJ1-6 | - | TRBV5-1 | - | CASTTGYLDSPLHF | TGCGCCAGCACCACGGGGTATCTAGATTCACCCCTCCACTTT
TRBJ2-5 | - | TRBV20-1 | - | CSARDLATQYF | TGCAGTGCTAGAGATTTGGCGACCCAGTACTTC
TRBJ1-2 | TRBD1 | TRBV20-1 | - | CSAGQVDGYTF | TGCAGTGCAGGACAGGTCGATGGCTACACCTTC
TRBJ2-1 | TRBD1 | TRBV5-1 | - | CASSLGTGAENEQFF | TGCGCCAGCAGCCTGGGGACAGGGGCTGAGAATGAGCAGTTCTTC
TRBJ2-4 | - | TRBV7-8 | - | CASSFRSQLAKNIQYF | TGTGCCAGCAGCTTTCGTTCTCAACTAGCCAAAAACATTCAGTACTTC
TRBJ1-1 | - | TRBV20-1 | few | CSAVDREAFF | TGCAGTGCCGTAGACAGGGAAGCTTTCTTT
TRBJ2-1 | TRBD1 | TRBV5-1 | - | CASSYGQGRDNEQFF | TGCGCCAGCAGCTACGGACAGGGTAGAGACAATGAGCAGTTCTTC
TRBJ2-5 | TRBD2 | TRBV4-2 | - | CASSQAGGYQETQYF | TGTGCCAGCAGCCAAGCGGGGGGGTACCAAGAGACCCAGTACTTC
TRBJ1-2 | TRBD1 | TRBV6-5 | - | CASSPGRGYGYTF | TGTGCCAGCAGTCCGGGCAGGGGGTATGGCTACACCTTC
TRBJ1-3 | - | TRBV6-6 | - | CASSPAGNTIYF | TGTGCCAGCAGCCCGGCTGGAAACACCATATATTTT
TRBJ2-4 | - | TRBV7-2 | - | CASSLGRTVSPSNIQYF | TGTGCCAGCAGCTTAGGACGGACAGTCTCCCCCTCCAACATTCAGTACTTC